The rows below give T cell receptor beta chains drawn from one sample of a study of immune heterogeneity within non-small cell lung tumors. TCRdb fed the multiplex PCR reads into MiXCR, producing one record per CDR3 protein. The data hold over 3,500 distinct CDR3 sequences, with 20% to 25% observed a single time. Sequencing used lung tumor tissue. The receptors were gathered from a man between 65 and 85 years old with non-small cell lung cancer. The CDR3 runs from the conserved cysteine through the conserved F or W. A D gene is named only where the DNA matches it firmly. Not all rows give a size; the values are once, few, many and, for expanded clones, a class.

NA | TRBJ2-1 | TRBV4-2 | NA | CASSQDNGRILSFGEDEQFF | TGTGCCAGCAGCCAAGATAACGGCAGGATCCTCTCCTTTGGAGAGGATGAGCAGTTCTTC
NA | TRBJ2-3 | TRBV18 | NA | CASSRYFGGDTDTQYF | TGTGCCAGCTCGCGTTATTTTGGGGGTGACACAGATACGCAGTATTTT
NA | TRBJ1-6 | TRBV4-2 | medium-sized | CASSQVRTAGGNSPLHF | TGTGCCAGCAGCCAAGTCAGAACGGCGGGAGGTAATTCACCCCTCCACTTT
TRBD1 | TRBJ2-7 | TRBV27 | NA | CASSTRTGSYEQYF | TGTGCCAGCAGTACTCGGACAGGGTCCTACGAGCAGTACTTC
NA | TRBJ2-1 | TRBV20-1 | NA | CSAALNEQFF | TGCAGTGCTGCATTGAATGAGCAGTTCTTC
NA | TRBJ2-1 | TRBV27 | few | CASSLPLGGGNNEQFF | TGTGCCAGCAGTTTACCTTTGGGGGGGGGCAACAATGAGCAGTTCTTC
NA | TRBJ2-5 | TRBV6-1 | few | CASSDMWLQGSETQYF | TGTGCCAGCAGTGATATGTGGTTACAGGGATCAGAGACCCAGTACTTC
NA | TRBJ1-1 | TRBV3-1 | few | CASSQGSSTEAFF | TGTGCCAGCAGCCAGGGCAGTTCCACTGAAGCTTTCTTT
TRBD1 | TRBJ2-2 | TRBV7-2 | few | CASRPFFPRQGAAGELFF | TGTGCCAGCAGACCCTTCTTTCCCCGACAGGGGGCGGCCGGGGAGCTGTTTTTT
NA | TRBJ1-4 | TRBV18 | few | CASSPRTPATNEKLFF | TGTGCCAGCTCACCGCGGACACCCGCAACTAATGAAAAACTGTTTTTT
NA | TRBJ2-7 | TRBV7-9 | NA | CASSPREWGYYEQYF | TGTGCCAGCAGCCCCCGGGAATGGGGGTACTACGAGCAGTACTTC
NA | TRBJ2-7 | TRBV15 | medium-sized | CATRAGIARGEQYF | TGTGCCACCAGGGCGGGGATCGCCCGGGGCGAGCAGTACTTC
TRBD2 | TRBJ2-7 | TRBV20-1 | medium-sized | CSARDGFSGWAYEQYF | TGCAGTGCTAGAGATGGTTTTAGCGGGTGGGCCTACGAGCAGTACTTC
TRBD1 | TRBJ1-1 | TRBV6-1 | few | CASILQGGSTEAFF | TGTGCCAGCATTTTACAGGGGGGTAGCACTGAAGCTTTCTTT
TRBD2 | TRBJ2-1 | TRBV6-2/TRBV6-3 | NA | CASSFQLTSGRIAPNEQFF | TGTGCCAGCAGTTTCCAATTGACTAGCGGGAGAATAGCCCCCAATGAGCAGTTCTTC
NA | TRBJ1-1 | TRBV5-1 | NA | CASSSSTTGTAEAFF | TGCGCCAGCAGCTCTTCAACTACAGGGACCGCTGAAGCTTTCTTT
NA | TRBJ1-2 | TRBV2 | medium-sized | CASREAVAARGYTF | TGTGCCAGCAGGGAGGCTGTCGCAGCTCGTGGCTACACCTTC
NA | TRBJ1-1 | TRBV14 | medium-sized | CASSHYREGEAFF | TGTGCCAGCAGCCACTACAGGGAAGGTGAAGCTTTCTTT
NA | TRBJ1-1 | TRBV2 | medium-sized | CASTRGQGGLYTEAFF | TGTGCCAGCACCAGGGGTCAAGGGGGGCTGTACACTGAAGCTTTCTTT
TRBD1 | TRBJ2-7 | TRBV6-5 | medium-sized | CASSYSGAGQGSYEQYF | TGTGCCAGCAGTTACTCGGGGGCGGGACAGGGTTCCTACGAGCAGTACTTC
NA | TRBJ2-1 | TRBV19 | few | CASSMGLALNEQFF | TGTGCCAGTAGTATGGGCCTAGCGCTCAATGAGCAGTTCTTC
TRBD2 | TRBJ2-3 | TRBV2 | NA | CASSGLAATDTQYF | TGTGCCAGCAGTGGTCTAGCGGCCACAGATACGCAGTATTTT
TRBD1 | TRBJ2-7 | TRBV19 | medium-sized | CASSSGQGDYEQYF | TGTGCCAGTAGCTCGGGACAGGGTGACTACGAGCAGTACTTC
NA | TRBJ2-3 | TRBV27 | NA | CASSNLAAGLFPDTQYF | TGTGCCAGCAGTAATCTGGCAGCGGGCCTCTTTCCAGATACGCAGTATTTT
NA | TRBJ1-1 | TRBV6-1 | medium-sized | CASIRGGMNTEAFF | TGTGCCAGCATACGTGGGGGGATGAACACTGAAGCTTTCTTT
TRBD2 | TRBJ2-2 | TRBV4-2 | medium-sized | CASSQDGGGGPGELFF | TGTGCCAGCAGCCAAGATGGCGGCGGGGGGCCCGGGGAGCTGTTTTTT
NA | TRBJ2-4 | TRBV20-1 | NA | CSASLNSGVAKNIQYF | TGCAGTGCTAGTCTGAATTCCGGGGTAGCCAAAAACATTCAGTACTTC
NA | TRBJ1-2 | TRBV5-1 | medium-sized | CASSPRQTGSVYGYTF | TGCGCCAGCAGCCCGAGACAGACCGGCAGTGTCTATGGCTACACCTTC
TRBD1 | TRBJ2-3 | TRBV7-7 | few | CASSIGTGDPNTQYF | TGTGCCAGCAGCATTGGGACAGGGGACCCCAATACGCAGTATTTT
NA | TRBJ1-1 | TRBV10-2 | NA | CASRKTAEAFF | TGCGCCAGCAGAAAGACAGCTGAAGCTTTCTTT